This T cell receptor (beta chain) was profiled in a study of CD4+ T cells in melanoma (dated 2022 in TCRdb). About the investigation overall: Neoantigen-specific CD4+ T cells in human melanoma were investigated in the study. What the authors observed across the whole study: Diverse differentiation states were reported to be shown by neoantigen-specific CD4+ T cells in melanoma. The report described a correlation between neoantigen-specific CD4+ T cells and the function of CD8+ T cells, macrophages and B cells.

Library preparation was by the immunoSEQ multiplex PCR assay. Not all clones reach the TCRdb copy of this immuneACCESS table, which keeps in-frame sequences only. Checked studies attribute under half of the gap to unresolved V genes and leave the rest unexplained. The table for this sample lists roughly 9,200 clones; 60% to 75% of them were counted only once. Of the sample, over 15% is held by the ten largest clones. In the germline V gene, CDR1 corresponds to KGHSH and CDR2 to LQKENI. V lost 3 bases and J lost 2 bases; the stretch between them is 7 bases long. The CDR3 sequence holds 13 residues, the cysteine and phenylalanine included. The sequence is cut down to CDR3 DNA, 39 bases in frame from base 1. Donors were patients with melanoma. In the case of this clone: Its antigen has not been determined. The input lacks base qualities; no much larger clone sits a single base away.

The chain uses TRBV18 and TRBJ2-5; tentative D gene TRBD2, with 6 bases matching. The receptor's source is a human donor with melanoma. The specimen sequenced was cells from a culture (not recorded whether cultured in vitro). In nucleotides, the sequence is TGTGCCAGCTCACCGACTAGGCAAGAGACCCAGTACTTC. It encodes CASSPTRQETQYF.